A single sample gave rise to the 13 T cell receptor beta chains below, sequenced in a study of blood T cell repertoires in COVID-19. Profiled with immunoSEQ multiplex PCR; TCRdb holds only in-frame clones, not every one. This table holds under 350,000 clones, 80% to 90% found once. The sample comprised PBMCs or T cells enriched from blood (not recorded which). Receptor source: a woman in her thirties or forties with acute COVID-19.

The chain couples TRBV6-1 to TRBJ2-2; TRBD1 might be the D (6 bases). Trimming shortened V by 3 bases and J by 4 bases, and 15 bases separated the two germline ends. This CDR3 contains 16 residues. The germline gives CDR1 MNHNS, CDR2 SASEGT. CDR3 region: CASSDPKRGFTGELFF. The CDR3 region has the DNA TGTGCCAGCAGTGATCCGAAGAGGGGGTTCACCGGGGAGCTGTTTTTT.

This clone has only one observation. The V gene is TRBV28, the J gene TRBJ1-6, with D possibly being TRBD1 (6 bases). The CDR3 is made up of 11 amino acids. The germline V gene encodes CDR1 MDHEN and CDR2 SYDVKM. Trimming shortened V by 6 bases and J by 9 bases, and 6 bases separated the two germline ends. The CDR3 nucleotides are TGTGCCAGCAGACAGGGTTCACCCCTCCACTTT. It translates to CASRQGSPLHF.

This chain uses TRBV28 with TRBJ1-6, with a weak D call TRBD1 (5 bases). The CDR3 loop spans 15 amino acids. Germline loops: CDR1 MDHEN, CDR2 SYDVKM. Trimming took off 8 bases at V and 0 bases at J, with 11 bases between the two ends. The CDR3 loop is CASLSRGSYNSPLHF. The CDR3 DNA is TGTGCCAGCCTCTCTAGGGGCTCCTATAATTCACCCCTCCACTTT.

The chain links TRBV7-8 to TRBJ1-5; 7 bases line up with TRBD1. CDR1 SGHVS and CDR2 FQNEAQ come from the germline V gene. The CDR3 covers 13 residues. With 4 bases clipped from V and 5 bases from J, the junction kept 2 bases outside the gene matches. The CDR3 sequence is CASSWTGDQPQHF. CDR3 nucleotides: TGTGCCAGCAGCTGGACAGGAGATCAGCCCCAGCATTTT. Supplemented by reference TRBV7-8 and TRBJ1-5, the full variable domain reads GAGVSQSPRYKVAKRGQDVALRCDPISGHVSLFWYQQALGQGPEFLTYFQNEAQLDKSGLPSDRFFAERPEGSVSTLKIQRTQQEDSAVYLCASSWTGDQPQHFGDGTRLSIL.

The rearrangement joins TRBV5-4 to TRBJ2-5, with D uncertain. Germline V gene sequence: CDR1 SGHNT, CDR2 YYREEE (reference sequence). The CDR3 sequence is 14 residues long. The ends were cut back, 1 base at V and 5 bases at J, with 12 bases in the middle. CDR3 DNA sequence: TGTGCCAGCAGCTTGATAGGTTTGGAGGAGACCCAGTACTTC. Translated: CASSLIGLEETQYF.

The V call is TRBV19, the J call TRBJ1-1, with TRBD1 identical over 11 bases. This CDR3 contains 18 residues. V gave up 5 bases and J gave up 0 bases; unmatched junction bases: 11. In germline, CDR1 is LNHDA, CDR2 SQIVND (reference sequence). The CDR3 DNA is TGTGCCAGTAGTCACGGGACAGGGGGTTTGTTTTTGAACACTGAAGCTTTCTTT. Its translation: CASSHGTGGLFLNTEAFF.

The chain links TRBV5-1 to TRBJ2-1; 7 nucleotides line up with TRBD2. Germline assignment: CDR1 SGHRS and CDR2 YFSETQ. This CDR3 region has 15 residues. V shed 4 bases, J shed 1 base, and the junction held 5 bases outside the gene matches. The CDR3, as DNA: TGCGCCAGCAGCGTTAGCGGGCCTTCCTACAATGAGCAGTTCTTC. Protein: CASSVSGPSYNEQFF.

This chain joins TRBV5-1 and TRBJ2-1; 11 nucleotides align to TRBD1. The length of the CDR3 is 15 residues. Trimming took 2 bases from V and 7 from J; bases not matched to a gene: 5. Germline loops: CDR1 SGHRS, CDR2 YFSETQ. In DNA form, the CDR3 reads TGCGCCAGCAGCTTTGGACAGGGGGCTGGGAATGAGCAGTTCTTC. Translating it yields CASSFGQGAGNEQFF. Using reference TRBV5-1 and TRBJ2-1 for the parts outside the CDR3, the full variable domain is KAGVTQTPRYLIKTRGQQVTLSCSPISGHRSVSWYQQTPGQGLQFLFEYFSETQRNKGNFPGRFSGRQFSNSRSEMNVSTLELGDSALYLCASSFGQGAGNEQFFGPGTRLTVL.

The genes are TRBV19 and TRBJ1-1; a weak D match, TRBD1 (6 bases). Trimming cost V 3 bases and J 5 bases, with 13 bases left between them. CDR1 is LNHDA and CDR2 is SQIVND in the germline V gene (reference sequence). This CDR3 is 14 amino acids long. The CDR3 nucleotides read TGTGCCAGTAGTATTCCAGGGGTTGGGACTGAAGCTTTCTTT. It yields the protein CASSIPGVGTEAFF.

V gene TRBV5-1 combines with J gene TRBJ2-3, with 8 bases aligning to TRBD1. Germline loops: CDR1 SGHRS, CDR2 YFSETQ. This CDR3 has 15 amino acids. V dropped 0 bases and J dropped 2; count of bases not matched to a gene: 2. CDR3 loop: CASSLGTGNTDTQYF. The CDR3 nucleotides are TGCGCCAGCAGCTTGGGGACAGGGAACACAGATACGCAGTATTTT.

This clone was observed once. The gene calls are TRBV11-2 and TRBJ1-2; the D gene is possibly TRBD1 (6 bases). From germline, CDR1 is SGHAT and CDR2 FQNNGV. This CDR3 comprises 14 residues. Between the trimmed V and J ends, which lost 3 bases and 6 bases, there was a span of 14 bases. The CDR3 DNA reads as TGTGCCAGCAGCTTCTCCGAGGGGGTGGATGGCTACACCTTC. Its translation: CASSFSEGVDGYTF.

The chain links TRBV11-3 to TRBJ2-2; D perhaps matches TRBD2 (5 bases). In germline, CDR1 is SGHNT, CDR2 YENEEA. The CDR3 consists of 15 residues. V was trimmed by 0 bases and J by 7 bases, leaving 12 bases between them. CDR3 loop: CASSLDRGVSGELFF. The CDR3 DNA reads TGTGCCAGCAGCTTAGACCGGGGTGTAAGCGGGGAGCTGTTTTTT.

The chain has TRBV6-4 and TRBJ2-3, with no clear D. This CDR3 is 16 amino acids long. Germline CDR1 MRHNA, CDR2 SNTAGT. Trimming stripped 4 bases from V and 0 bases from J, with 14 bases between. As DNA, the CDR3 is TGTGCCAGCAGTGCCCCTGCGTGCCCTAGCACAGATACGCAGTATTTT. It specifies CASSAPACPSTDTQYF.